The 27 T cell receptor beta chains in this list originate from one sample, sequenced in a study of OX40 agonist ivuxolimab in advanced cancers. The data were produced by immunoSEQ multiplex PCR, yet TCRdb's version contains in-frame clones alone and is incomplete. The sample holds roughly 70,000 clones; approximately 86% are singletons and the top ten take 0.75%. The sample in question was CD4+ or CD8+ T cells sorted from blood, obtained in a trial of the OX40 agonist ivuxolimab. The receptors come from an adult with an advanced solid tumor such as melanoma, head and neck, liver or kidney cancer.

This sequence joins TRBV7-2 and TRBJ1-2; D uncertain. The V end lost 5 bases, the J end lost 8 bases, and 15 bases lay between the germline ends. Germline V gene data show CDR1 as SGHTA and CDR2 as FQGNSA. The length of the CDR3 is 13 residues. The CDR3 DNA reads as TGTGCCAGCAGCCCAGACGGATACGTGGGCTACACCTTC. It specifies CASSPDGYVGYTF.

This clone was detected only a few times. CDR3 DNA: TGCGCCAGCAGCCAAGTCTACCCTGGAAACACCATATATTTT. It codes for CASSQVYPGNTIYF. The chain carries TRBV4-3 and TRBJ1-3; D remains ambiguous. The CDR3 extends over 14 amino acids. Germline V gene data show CDR1 as LGHNA and CDR2 as YSLEER. Trimming removed 1 base at V and 2 bases at J, with 6 bases between.

DNA for the CDR3: TGTGCCAGCAGCCCTTCCGCGAACACCGGGGAGCTGTTTTTT. Translating it yields CASSPSANTGELFF. The V call is TRBV7-2, the J call TRBJ2-2; D is unclear. V was shortened by 5 bases and J by 0 bases, with 7 bases between the two germline ends. CDR3 size: 14 residues. Germline CDR1 reads SGHTA; CDR2 reads FQGNSA.

V is TRBV2 and J is TRBJ2-1, with 7 bases lining up with TRBD2. Germline V gives CDR1 SNHLY, CDR2 FYNNEI. This CDR3 contains 14 residues. V lost 7 bases to trimming and J lost 6 bases; unmatched junction nucleotides: 9. The CDR3: CASTKRGRANEQFF. As DNA, the CDR3 is TGTGCCAGCACTAAGCGGGGAAGGGCCAATGAGCAGTTCTTC.

The chain combines TRBV29-1 with TRBJ2-1; 9 nucleotides align to TRBD1. Per germline, CDR1 SQVTM and CDR2 ANQGSEA. The length of the CDR3 is 14 residues. The V segment lost 4 bases and the J segment 3 bases; nucleotides outside the gene matches: 4. The CDR3 here is CSVAPGQGYNEQFF. CDR3 bases: TGCAGCGTTGCACCGGGACAGGGCTACAATGAGCAGTTCTTC.

The chain links TRBV2 to TRBJ2-7; 7 positions match TRBD1. Germline assignment: CDR1 SNHLY and CDR2 FYNNEI. CDR3 length: 13 residues. V lost 6 bases to trimming and J lost 6 bases; unmatched junction nucleotides: 8. The CDR3 bases are TGTGCCAGCAGCGCACCAGACAGGGCCGAGCAGTACTTC. This translates into CASSAPDRAEQYF.

Only one count was recorded for this clone. The gene calls are TRBV7-9 and TRBJ2-5; D gene ambiguous. Germline CDR1 and CDR2: SEHNR and FQNEAQ (reference sequence). CDR3 length: 11 amino acids. The V and J ends lost 2 bases and 4 bases respectively, with 2 bases between them. CDR3 sequence (DNA): TGTGCCAGCAGCTTAACAGAGACCCAGTACTTC. Amino acid sequence: CASSLTETQYF.

V usage is TRBV13 and J usage is TRBJ2-7, with D tentatively TRBD1 (6 bases). The CDR3 consists of 16 residues. Trimming shortened V by 2 bases and J by 0 bases, and 14 bases separated the two germline ends. Germline V gene sequence: CDR1 PRHDT, CDR2 FYEKMQ (reference sequence). CDR3 in DNA: TGTGCCAGCAGCTTATCCCCTTCAGGGGACTCCTACGAGCAGTACTTC. Its translation is CASSLSPSGDSYEQYF.

The chain is built from TRBV25-1 and TRBJ2-7; D is possibly TRBD1 (5 bases). Germline V gene data show CDR1 as MGHDK and CDR2 as SYGVNS. V was trimmed by 7 bases and J by 4 bases, leaving 11 bases between them. This CDR3 is 12 amino acids long. The CDR3 loop is CASTRVYYEQYF. The CDR3 bases are TGTGCCAGCACCAGGGTGTATTACGAGCAGTACTTC.

The CDR3 loop is CASYRAAYGYTF. Here the CDR3 DNA reads TGTGCCAGTTACCGTGCCGCCTATGGCTACACCTTC. The J gene is TRBJ1-2, the V gene TRBV9; the D is unclear. CDR1 and CDR2 from the germline V gene are SGDLS and YYNGEE. Trimming took off 8 bases at V and 4 bases at J, with 12 bases between the two ends. CDR3 size: 12 residues.

The gene calls are TRBV2 and TRBJ2-1, with D tentatively TRBD1 (5 bases). The CDR3 length is 13 residues. V lost 7 bases, J lost 3 bases, and 10 bases lay in between. Per germline, CDR1 SNHLY and CDR2 FYNNEI. DNA for the CDR3: TGTGCCAGCAATCCTCAGGGCTACAATGAGCAGTTCTTC. It translates to CASNPQGYNEQFF.

J is TRBJ1-2 and V is TRBV29-1; 7 nucleotides match TRBD1. The CDR3 contains 12 residues. CDR1 and CDR2 from the germline V gene are SQVTM and ANQGSEA. The junction had 5 bases not matched to a gene; V was cut back by 4 bases and J by 6 bases. The CDR3 here is CSVGDRADGYTF. The CDR3, as DNA: TGCAGCGTTGGTGACAGGGCCGATGGCTACACCTTC.

This chain links TRBV6-5 with TRBJ2-7; 11 bases are a match to TRBD2. This CDR3 comprises 15 residues. V trimming: 6 bases; J trimming: 4 bases; junction bases outside the gene matches: 8. Germline CDR1 reads MNHEY; CDR2 reads SVGAGI. The CDR3 sequence is CASRLGTSGGYEQYF. The CDR3 DNA reads TGTGCCAGCAGGCTCGGGACTAGCGGAGGGTACGAGCAGTACTTC.

V gene TRBV6-5 combines with J gene TRBJ2-5; TRBD1 or TRBD2 may be the D gene (5 bases each). Germline assignment: CDR1 MNHEY and CDR2 SVGAGI. Trimming took off 0 bases at V and 5 bases at J, with 13 bases between the two ends. CDR3 length: 15 amino acids. This CDR3 is CASSYSGTPVETQYF. The DNA for the CDR3 is TGTGCCAGCAGTTACTCGGGGACCCCAGTGGAGACCCAGTACTTC.

The chain has TRBV28 and TRBJ1-5; a weak D match, TRBD1 (6 bases). This CDR3 comprises 17 residues. V lost 6 bases and J 2 bases, leaving 20 bases between the germline ends. The germline CDR1 and CDR2 sequences are MDHEN and SYDVKM. The CDR3 spells CASSYPGGADRNQPQHF. Here the CDR3 DNA reads TGTGCCAGCAGCTACCCCGGGGGGGCAGACCGCAATCAGCCCCAGCATTTT.

The chain is built from TRBV7-2 and TRBJ2-7; D ambiguous. The CDR3 spans 13 residues. CDR1 and CDR2 (germline): SGHTA, FQGNSA. The V end was cut by 5 bases, the J end by 6 bases, with 14 bases between. This CDR3 is CASSPIPISEQYF. Here the CDR3 DNA reads TGTGCCAGCAGCCCCATCCCAATATCCGAGCAGTACTTC.

The rearrangement uses TRBV5-1 and TRBJ1-2; no firm D call. Germline CDR1 is SGHRS and CDR2 is YFSETQ. The CDR3 runs 15 residues. V dropped 1 base and J dropped 8 bases, with 18 bases sitting between them. CDR3 sequence (DNA): TGCGCCAGCAGCTTGAACGGAGGAATGGAAGAAGGCTACACCTTC. This translates into CASSLNGGMEEGYTF.

As concerns this clone: This specimen includes other DNA sequences encoding the same CDR3. The gene calls are TRBV7-2 and TRBJ2-7; D unresolved. The CDR3 is 11 amino acids. The germline V gene has CDR1 SGHTA and CDR2 FQGNSA. The germline V and J ends were trimmed by 5 bases and 3 bases, with 5 bases remaining between them. Here the CDR3 reads CASSLRYEQYF. The CDR3 nucleotides read TGTGCCAGCAGCCTACGCTACGAGCAGTACTTC. The full variable domain, in which reference TRBV7-2 and TRBJ2-7 provide the parts outside the CDR3, is GAGVSQSPSNKVTEKGKDVELRCDPISGHTALYWYRQSLGQGLEFLIYFQGNSAPDKSGLPSDRFSAERTGGSVSTLTIQRTQQEDSAVYLCASSLRYEQYFGPGTRLTVT.

On this clone itself: The junction departs from the called germline gene at one end, perhaps through a read error. The chain links TRBV7-2 to TRBJ1-2; D unresolved. This CDR3 contains 15 residues. Germline assignment: CDR1 SGHTA and CDR2 FQGNSA. CDR3 coding DNA: TGTGCCAGCAGCTTAGCACGTCAACCGACACATGGCAACACCTTC. It yields the protein CASSLARQPTHGNTF.

The genes are TRBV4-3 and TRBJ1-1; 10 nucleotides match TRBD1. CDR1 is LGHNA and CDR2 is YSLEER in the germline V gene. The CDR3 spans 16 residues. J was trimmed by 2 bases and V by 3 bases; bases with no gene match: 6. The CDR3 nucleotides are TGCGCCAGCAGCCATGCCGGGACAGGGGTTAACACTGAAGCTTTCTTT. It translates to CASSHAGTGVNTEAFF.

The genes are TRBV28 and TRBJ2-7; 10 nucleotides agree with TRBD2. With 7 bases clipped from V and 2 bases from J, the junction kept 11 bases outside the gene matches. This CDR3 has 16 amino acids. Germline CDR1 MDHEN, CDR2 SYDVKM. CDR3 residues: CASNPPLAGSAYEQYF. CDR3 in DNA: TGTGCCAGCAACCCCCCACTAGCGGGATCGGCCTACGAGCAGTACTTC.

The chain has TRBV7-2 and TRBJ2-1; D possibly corresponds to TRBD2 (6 bases). This CDR3 spans 15 amino acids. With 1 base removed from V and 1 base from J, the gap between germline ends came to 8 bases. From germline, CDR1 is SGHTA and CDR2 FQGNSA. The CDR3 here is CASSLVAESYNEQFF. In DNA, the CDR3 is TGTGCCAGCAGCTTAGTAGCGGAGTCCTACAATGAGCAGTTCTTC. The whole variable domain, filled in from reference TRBV7-2 and TRBJ2-1, reads GAGVSQSPSNKVTEKGKDVELRCDPISGHTALYWYRQSLGQGLEFLIYFQGNSAPDKSGLPSDRFSAERTGGSVSTLTIQRTQQEDSAVYLCASSLVAESYNEQFFGPGTRLTVL.

The V call is TRBV6-5, the J call TRBJ2-2; D remains unclear. The CDR3 sequence is 14 residues long. V was trimmed by 7 bases and J by 4 bases, leaving 13 bases between them. Germline-derived CDR1 and CDR2 are MNHEY and SVGAGI. Written as DNA, the CDR3 is TGTGCCAGCACCTCATCGCCCGGCACCGGGGAGCTGTTTTTT. Protein sequence: CASTSSPGTGELFF.

This sequence joins TRBV30 and TRBJ2-3; D perhaps matches TRBD2 (6 bases). This CDR3 is built from 12 residues. Looked up from germline, CDR1 is GTSNPN and CDR2 is SVGIG (reference sequence). V lost 1 base and J lost 6, with 8 bases in between. CDR3 residues: CAWSARGDTQYF. In nucleotides, the CDR3 is TGTGCCTGGAGTGCCCGGGGGGATACGCAGTATTTT.

The rearrangement uses TRBV5-1 and TRBJ1-4, with TRBD1 matching over 9 bases. The CDR3 runs 19 residues. In germline, CDR1 is SGHRS, CDR2 YFSETQ. The V gene end was trimmed by 0 bases and the J gene end by 0 bases; junction bases not matched to a gene: 9. This CDR3 reads CASSLARGTGHATNEKLFF. The CDR3 region has the DNA TGCGCCAGCAGCTTGGCGCGGGGGACAGGGCACGCAACTAATGAAAAACTGTTTTTT.

The chain combines TRBV29-1 with TRBJ2-5; the match to TRBD2 covers 9 bases. CDR3 length: 15 residues. V lost 3 bases to trimming and J lost 3 bases; unmatched junction nucleotides: 8. CDR1 and CDR2 (germline): SQVTM, ANQGSEA. As DNA, the CDR3 is TGCAGCGTTGAGGGTGCGGGGGGGAGTGAAGAGACCCAGTACTTC. The encoded protein is CSVEGAGGSEETQYF.

The CDR3 bases are TGCGCCAGCAGCTTGGAGGCACACTCCTACGAGCAGTACTTC. Its translation: CASSLEAHSYEQYF. This rearrangement joins TRBV5-1 to TRBJ2-7; D is uncertain. The germline gives CDR1 SGHRS, CDR2 YFSETQ. The CDR3 runs 14 residues. The germline V and J ends were trimmed by 0 bases and 0 bases, with 7 bases remaining between them.